This T cell receptor (beta chain) was sequenced during a study of shared clonotypes between healthy human individuals. Germline V CDR1 and CDR2: LNHDA, SQIVND (reference sequence). The CDR3 length is 16 residues. Trimming stripped 1 base from V and 3 bases from J, with 16 bases between. Subsets obtained from CD4+ cells comprised CD45RA+ naive and CD45RA-negative memory cells. On sorted subsets, replicate PCRs used 200 to 250 ng DNA, or tens of thousands of T cell genomes. The method was immunoSEQ multiplex PCR; TCRdb's version includes in-frame clones alone and lacks a portion of them. The sample carries around 1.5 million clones, 95% to 99% recorded once.

The source of this sequence is a man aged 25 to 40 in good health. The V call is TRBV19, the J call TRBJ2-7; D is possibly TRBD1 (6 bases). Sequences were obtained from naive CD4+ T cells sorted from blood. The subset is: CD45RA+ positively selected. The CDR3 loop is CASSIAHRVDFYEQYF. The CDR3 nucleotides are TGTGCCAGTAGTATAGCCCACAGGGTCGATTTCTACGAGCAGTACTTC. Filled out from reference TRBV19 and TRBJ2-7, the complete variable domain reads DGGITQSPKYLFRKEGQNVTLSCEQNLNHDAMYWYRQDPGQGLRLIYYSQIVNDFQKGDIAEGYSVSREKKESFPLTVTSAQKNPTAFYLCASSIAHRVDFYEQYFGPGTRLTVT.